This TCR beta chain is from a study of blood T cell repertoires in COVID-19. About the research overall: Italy, Spain and the United States were the sources of the convalescent and acute COVID-19 samples. In each case, the material was cDNA or gDNA derived from T cells, B-cell-depleted T cells, or PBMCs.

Germline values: CDR1 MNHEY, CDR2 SVGAGI. V gave up 6 bases and J gave up 4 bases; unmatched junction bases: 3. The CDR3 spans 13 residues. Per the original methods: The authors estimated nucleated cell counts from reference gene primer amplification. Here immunoSEQ multiplex PCR was the method, and the copy in TCRdb shows in-frame clones only, minus some. The V and J calls and clone size were taken over from that table, and D and trimming were inferred from the DNA. The repertoire holds approximately 100,000 clones, roughly nine tenths seen once, with approximately 3% in the top ten. The sequenced sample was peripheral blood. The rearrangement links TRBV6-5 to TRBJ1-5; 7 nucleotides align to TRBD1. The clonotype was recovered from a man aged 45-65 years in a cohort sampled during active COVID-19. Written as DNA, the CDR3 is TGTGCCAGCAGAGGGACAGTTAATCAGCCCCAGCATTTT. Residues: CASRGTVNQPQHF.